This record concerns one T cell receptor (beta chain) sequence. Its matching antigen is unknown. This entry belongs to a study of cytomegalovirus exposure and HLA in healthy donors. Overall study context: Sequencing of 150 million to 200 million T cells in an earlier analysis found 100 million or so unique TCR beta sequences. Study observations and caveats: Earlier analysis looked at TCR beta V segments, and most were productive about 87% or about 30% of the time. Later analysis showed most CMV-associated TCR beta chains appearing HLA-restricted. A reported reduction in N-insertions relative to the approximately 600-donor mean was seen in an Asian-associated ancestry cluster in a later analysis.

Germline lookup yields CDR1 KGHSH and CDR2 LQKENI. CDR3 length: 14 amino acids. V lost 6 bases, J lost 5 bases, and 7 bases stayed unmatched. PCR employed 60 Vbeta and 13 Jbeta primers. TCRdb's copy holds only in-frame clones and misses some; the assay was immunoSEQ multiplex PCR. Of more than 95,000 clones listed, about 74% were seen once; the top ten hold 4.2%. The sequenced sample was PBMCs. This clonotype was sampled from a woman aged 45-65 years in good health and CMV-seropositive. The chain uses TRBV18 and TRBJ2-7, with 10 bases aligning to TRBD1. The CDR3 DNA sequence: TGTGCCAGCTCGGCCGGGACAGGGGTTAACGAGCAGTACTTC. It specifies CASSAGTGVNEQYF.